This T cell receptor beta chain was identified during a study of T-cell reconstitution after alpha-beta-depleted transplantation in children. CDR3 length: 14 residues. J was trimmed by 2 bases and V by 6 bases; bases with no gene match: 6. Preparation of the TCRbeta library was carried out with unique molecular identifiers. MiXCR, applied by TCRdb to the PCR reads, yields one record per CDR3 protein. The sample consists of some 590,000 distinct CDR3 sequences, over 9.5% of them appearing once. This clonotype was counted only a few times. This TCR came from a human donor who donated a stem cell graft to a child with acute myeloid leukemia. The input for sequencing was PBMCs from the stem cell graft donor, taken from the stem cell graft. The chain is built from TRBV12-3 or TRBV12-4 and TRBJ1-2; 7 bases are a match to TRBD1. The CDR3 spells CASRPVTGNYGYTF. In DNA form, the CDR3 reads TGTGCCAGCAGACCCGTGACAGGGAACTATGGCTACACCTTC.